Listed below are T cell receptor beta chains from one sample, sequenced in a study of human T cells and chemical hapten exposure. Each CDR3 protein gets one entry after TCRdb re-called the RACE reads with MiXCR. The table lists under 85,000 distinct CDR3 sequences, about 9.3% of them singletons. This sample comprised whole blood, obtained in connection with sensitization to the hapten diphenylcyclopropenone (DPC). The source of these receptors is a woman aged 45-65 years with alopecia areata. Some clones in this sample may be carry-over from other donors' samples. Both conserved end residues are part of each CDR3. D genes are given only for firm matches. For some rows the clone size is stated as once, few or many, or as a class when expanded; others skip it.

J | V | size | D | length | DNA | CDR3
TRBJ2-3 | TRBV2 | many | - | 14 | TGTGCCAGCCCGTCGGGGGCGGGGACAGATACGCAGTATTTT | CASPSGAGTDTQYF
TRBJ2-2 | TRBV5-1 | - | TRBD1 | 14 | TGCGCCAGCAGCCCCGGACAGGAGAGCGGGGAGCTGTTTTTT | CASSPGQESGELFF
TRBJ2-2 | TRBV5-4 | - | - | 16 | TGTGCCAGCAGCTTATCATCTGGGCTTCACACCGGGGAGCTGTTTTTT | CASSLSSGLHTGELFF
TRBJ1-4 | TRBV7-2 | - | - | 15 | TGTGCCAGCAGCCCGCGACAGGTCCCTAATGAAAAACTGTTTTTT | CASSPRQVPNEKLFF
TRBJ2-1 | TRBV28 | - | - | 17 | TGTGCCAGCAAGTTTACAGGGGAGGTGGTCATCTCCAATGAGCAGTTCTTC | CASKFTGEVVISNEQFF
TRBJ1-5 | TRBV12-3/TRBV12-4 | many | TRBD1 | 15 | TGTGCCAGCACCGCCTCACAGGGGGCGAATCAGCCCCAGCATTTT | CASTASQGANQPQHF
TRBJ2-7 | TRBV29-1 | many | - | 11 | TGCAGCGTTCAGCAGGGATACGAGCAGTACTTC | CSVQQGYEQYF
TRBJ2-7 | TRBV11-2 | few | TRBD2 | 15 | TGTGCCAGCAGCTCCCCGGGACTAGCAATCTACGAGCAGTACTTC | CASSSPGLAIYEQYF
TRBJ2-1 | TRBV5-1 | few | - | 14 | TGCGCCAGCAGCAACGGATTCTCCTACAATGAGCAGTTCTTC | CASSNGFSYNEQFF
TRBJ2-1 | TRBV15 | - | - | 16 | TGTGCCACCAGCAGAGTAGGCGGGACCTCCTACAATGAGCAGTTCTTC | CATSRVGGTSYNEQFF